The clone carrying this TCR beta chain has more than one count but fewer than ten. These data are taken from a study of tumor-infiltrating lymphocytes in primary liver carcinoma. Germline DNA was extracted too, while blood RNA derived from unsorted whole blood. A constant-region primer primed TCR beta cDNA synthesis from about 0.55 ug of total RNA. The TCR beta library was amplified through three nested multiplex PCR rounds in a modified ARM-PCR procedure. PCR rounds one and two used TRBV1-TRBV30 forward primers with a C-beta reverse primer for around 9 cycles each. MiXCR, applied by TCRdb to the multiplex PCR reads, yields one record per CDR3 protein. The table lists nearly 200,000 distinct CDR3 sequences, less than 70% of them singletons. Germline V lookup: CDR1 SGHRS, CDR2 YFSETQ. The V gene end was trimmed by 3 bases and the J gene end by 4 bases; junction bases not matched to a gene: 5. This CDR3 contains 16 residues.

The sequence came from a woman aged 55-70 years with primary liver carcinoma and hepatitis B virus infection. Source material: peripheral blood. This chain uses TRBV5-1 with TRBJ2-5; 14 positions agree with TRBD2. In nucleotides, the CDR3 is TGCGCCAGCAGCTGGGGACTAGCGGGAGTAACAGAGACCCAGTACTTC. Amino acid sequence: CASSWGLAGVTETQYF. Using reference TRBV5-1 and TRBJ2-5 for the parts outside the CDR3, the full variable domain is KAGVTQTPRYLIKTRGQQVTLSCSPISGHRSVSWYQQTPGQGLQFLFEYFSETQRNKGNFPGRFSGRQFSNSRSEMNVSTLELGDSALYLCASSWGLAGVTETQYFGPGTRLLVL.